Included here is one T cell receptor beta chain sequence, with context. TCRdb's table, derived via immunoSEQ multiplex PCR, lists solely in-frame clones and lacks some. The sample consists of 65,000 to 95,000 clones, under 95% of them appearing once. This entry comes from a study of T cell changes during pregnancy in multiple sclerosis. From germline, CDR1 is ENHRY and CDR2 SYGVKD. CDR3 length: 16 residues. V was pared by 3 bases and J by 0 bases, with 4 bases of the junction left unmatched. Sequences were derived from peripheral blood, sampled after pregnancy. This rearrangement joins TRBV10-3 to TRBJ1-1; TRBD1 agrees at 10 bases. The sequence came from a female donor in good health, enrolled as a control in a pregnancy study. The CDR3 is CAISEPTGGLNTEAFF. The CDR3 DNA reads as TGTGCCATCAGTGAACCGACAGGGGGCTTGAACACTGAAGCTTTCTTT.